Reported below is one T cell receptor (beta chain). Its cognate antigen has yet to be identified. No per-base quality is available; no much larger clone lies one base away. The CDR3 runs 15 amino acids, cysteine and phenylalanine included. Just the 45-base CDR3 DNA is kept, in frame starting at base 1. The trim is 2 bases for V and 2 bases for J, with a gap of 11 bases between the germline ends. CDR1 LNHNV and CDR2 YYDKDF are derived from the germline V gene (reference sequence). TCRbeta CDR3 regions were amplified from genomic DNA using the immunoSEQ Assay, a bias-controlled multiplex PCR. The original methods were these. Within the assay, amplification of reference gene primers was used to estimate how many nucleated cells each sample contained. Sequence reads were collapsed and filtered to measure the absolute abundance of every unique TCRbeta CDR3 rearrangement. For each sample, productive Simpson clonality was calculated as the square root of Simpson's diversity index over productive rearrangements. Held by TCRdb, this immuneACCESS table contains in-frame sequences only and omits some clones. Under half of the omission traces to an unresolved V gene where checked; the cause of the rest is unknown. That table supplies the V and J calls and clone size; D and trimming were determined from the DNA. In all, the sample holds more than 300,000 clones, and 80% to 90% of those were seen once. The ten largest clones add up to approximately 1.2% of the sample.

The source of the sample is a study of blood T cell repertoires in COVID-19 (TCRdb year 2020). General notes on the study: Samples covering the acute and convalescent phases of COVID-19 were provided by collaborators in the United States, Italy and Spain. The repertoires were released in a freely available public database intended as a resource for research on the immune response to SARS-CoV-2. Samples came from the ongoing ImmuneRACE study (first 160 participants) plus 1,254 subjects from 6 global collaborators. The sample metadata nearly always contained a de-identified subject ID, COVID-19 status, age in years and sex. Where available, HLA class I and class II types were obtained from metadata supplied by the sample provider rather than from assay-based typing. Deeply sampled blood TCRbeta repertoires from subjects exposed to, actively infected with, or recovered from COVID-19 were included in the dataset. The prospective study material was composed of cDNA or gDNA derived from T cells, B-cell-depleted T cells, or PBMCs.

What the work shows at the level of the full study, not this receptor alone: Clinical and demographic metadata were provided uncurated, with the amount varying by source and participant.

Collaborating institutions collected whole blood in K2EDTA tubes following their own protocols. Collaborator samples were shipped for TCRbeta analysis as frozen whole blood, isolated PBMCs, or DNA extracted from either sample type. The receptor chain draws on TRBV15 and TRBJ2-3; possibly the D gene is TRBD1, per 6 matching bases. This TCR came from a woman between 45 and 60 years old with acute or convalescent COVID-19. Sequenced material: peripheral blood. The CDR3 has the sequence CATSRYRALTDTQYF. The nucleotides read TGTGCCACCAGCAGATACAGGGCACTCACAGATACGCAGTATTTT.